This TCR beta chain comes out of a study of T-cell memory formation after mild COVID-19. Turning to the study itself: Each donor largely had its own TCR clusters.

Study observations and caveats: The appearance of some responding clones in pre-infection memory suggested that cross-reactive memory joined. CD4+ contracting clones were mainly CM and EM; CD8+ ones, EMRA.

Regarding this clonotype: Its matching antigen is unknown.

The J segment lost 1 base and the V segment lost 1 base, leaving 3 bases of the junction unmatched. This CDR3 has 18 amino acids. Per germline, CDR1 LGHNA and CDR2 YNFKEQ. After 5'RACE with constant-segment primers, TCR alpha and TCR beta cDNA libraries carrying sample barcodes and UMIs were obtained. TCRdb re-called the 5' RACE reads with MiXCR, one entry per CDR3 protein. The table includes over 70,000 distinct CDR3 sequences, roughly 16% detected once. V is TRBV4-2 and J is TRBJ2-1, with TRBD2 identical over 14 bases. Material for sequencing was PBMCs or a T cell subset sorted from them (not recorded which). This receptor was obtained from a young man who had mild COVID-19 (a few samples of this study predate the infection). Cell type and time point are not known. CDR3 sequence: CASSQVGTSGGSYNEQFF. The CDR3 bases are TGTGCCAGCAGCCAAGTAGGGACTAGCGGGGGATCCTACAATGAGCAGTTCTTC.